The 28 T cell receptor beta chains given below trace back to one sample, sequenced in a study of T cell repertoires and HLA-DP antigens. Antigens for these TCRs are unknown. Using immunoSEQ multiplex PCR, the repertoire was profiled, and TCRdb retains in-frame clones only, with some absent. The sample has about 110,000 clones; 92% are singletons. Sequencing was carried out using CD4+ T cells from PBMCs. These receptor sequences come from a woman aged 18-35 years in good health and CMV-seronegative.

Of note for this clone: Its ends do not fully match the called genes, so a read error is possible. The V and J genes are TRBV7-7 and TRBJ2-5; D may be TRBD1 (7 bases). The CDR3 contains 15 residues. Germline CDR1 SSHAT, CDR2 FNYEAQ (reference sequence). CDR3 region: CASSPRQGGDWTQYF. Here the CDR3 DNA reads TGTGCTAGCAGCCCACGACAGGGTGGGGACTGGACCCAGTACTTC.

The CDR3 bases are TGTGCCAGCAGCTTAGTGGGCAAGAGCTCCTATAATTCACCCCTCCACTTT. Residues: CASSLVGKSSYNSPLHF. This chain links TRBV7-2 with TRBJ1-6; no clear D gene. Germline V gives CDR1 SGHTA, CDR2 FQGNSA. V lost 1 base and J lost 0, with 10 bases in between. The CDR3 covers 17 residues.

This chain uses TRBV19 with TRBJ2-5, with a weak D call TRBD1 (6 bases). CDR1 is LNHDA, CDR2 SQIVND, per germline (reference sequence). The V end lost 4 bases, the J end lost 6 bases, and 15 bases lay between the germline ends. This CDR3 has 14 amino acids. The CDR3 is CASSTRTEAKTQYF. In nucleotides, the CDR3 is TGTGCCAGTAGTACTAGGACAGAGGCGAAGACCCAGTACTTC.

The chain couples TRBV28 to TRBJ1-5, with 7 bases lining up with TRBD1. CDR1 is MDHEN and CDR2 is SYDVKM in the germline V gene. The CDR3 length is 17 residues. J was trimmed by 4 bases and V by 5 bases; bases with no gene match: 14. CDR3: CASSEQGSGPANQPQHF. The CDR3, as DNA: TGTGCCAGCAGTGAACAGGGGTCGGGGCCCGCTAATCAGCCCCAGCATTTT.

The chain links TRBV5-8 to TRBJ2-3, with TRBD1 as a possible D gene (6 bases). The CDR3 extends over 14 amino acids. The germline CDR1 and CDR2 sequences are SGHTS and YDEGEE. The V end was cut by 4 bases, the J end by 2 bases, with 11 bases between. As DNA, the CDR3 is TGTGCCAGCAGCAGAGACAGGTTCACAGATACGCAGTATTTT. It is translated as CASSRDRFTDTQYF.

The J gene is TRBJ1-6, the V gene TRBV19, with TRBD1 as a possible D gene (5 bases). The V end was cut by 4 bases, the J end by 0 bases, with 13 bases between. The V gene's germline CDR1 is LNHDA and CDR2 SQIVND (reference sequence). CDR3 length equals 17 residues. CDR3 in DNA: TGTGCCAGTAGTAAAGGACAAGGAAGCTCCTATAATTCACCCCTCCACTTT. This encodes CASSKGQGSSYNSPLHF.

This chain connects TRBV29-1 to TRBJ1-5; D not resolved. The germline V gene has CDR1 SQVTM and CDR2 ANQGSEA. V was shortened by 4 bases and J by 9 bases, with 19 bases between the two germline ends. The CDR3 is made up of 14 amino acids. The CDR3 protein is CSVGGRLGEGPQHF. DNA of the CDR3: TGCAGCGTTGGTGGCAGGCTCGGGGAAGGGCCCCAGCATTTT.

The rearrangement uses TRBV19 and TRBJ2-7; D perhaps matches TRBD2 (5 bases). V was shortened by 5 bases and J by 2 bases, with 13 bases between the two germline ends. This CDR3 is built from 14 residues. Germline V gene lookup returns CDR1 LNHDA and CDR2 SQIVND (reference sequence). CDR3 nucleotides: TGTGCCAGTAGTTACTCGGACTCAACCTACGAGCAGTACTTC. Amino acid sequence: CASSYSDSTYEQYF. The complete variable domain, with remaining parts taken from reference TRBV19 and TRBJ2-7, reads DGGITQSPKYLFRKEGQNVTLSCEQNLNHDAMYWYRQDPGQGLRLIYYSQIVNDFQKGDIAEGYSVSREKKESFPLTVTSAQKNPTAFYLCASSYSDSTYEQYFGPGTRLTVT.

The rearrangement links TRBV19 to TRBJ2-1, with 9 bases identical to TRBD2. V gave up 10 bases and J gave up 6 bases; unmatched junction bases: 10. Germline V lookup: CDR1 LNHDA, CDR2 SQIVND (reference sequence). The CDR3 is 14 residues long. The DNA for the CDR3 is TGTGCCACCCTTAGCGGGAGATTTGGCAATGAGCAGTTCTTC. This codes for CATLSGRFGNEQFF.

Note on this clone: At the DNA level, this CDR3 is encoded by other sequences in the same sample as well. The rearrangement uses TRBV4-1 and TRBJ1-4; D not resolved. This CDR3 is 14 amino acids long. Germline lookup yields CDR1 MGHRA and CDR2 YSYEKL. The V end was cut by 1 base, the J end by 8 bases, with 11 bases between. In DNA form, the CDR3 reads TGCGCCAGCAGCCAAGGAGGCCTGCGCGAAAAACTGTTTTTT. This encodes CASSQGGLREKLFF.

The rearrangement joins TRBV5-5 to TRBJ2-5, with a tentative D call TRBD2 (6 bases). V was trimmed by 2 bases and J by 1 base, leaving 12 bases between them. The CDR3 consists of 15 residues. CDR1 SGHKS and CDR2 YYEKEE come from the germline V gene (reference sequence). The chain's CDR3 is CASSFVSGTQETQYF. As DNA, the CDR3 is TGTGCCAGCAGCTTTGTTAGCGGTACCCAAGAGACCCAGTACTTC.

The chain is built from TRBV7-2 and TRBJ2-5; TRBD2 matches at 9 bases. The junction had 4 bases not matched to a gene; V was cut back by 1 base and J by 1 base. Germline V gene sequence: CDR1 SGHTA, CDR2 FQGNSA. The CDR3 spans 16 residues. CDR3 sequence reads: CASSLELAGLQETQYF. CDR3 sequence (DNA): TGTGCCAGCAGCTTAGAACTAGCGGGTCTCCAAGAGACCCAGTACTTC. The whole variable domain, filled in from reference TRBV7-2 and TRBJ2-5, reads GAGVSQSPSNKVTEKGKDVELRCDPISGHTALYWYRQSLGQGLEFLIYFQGNSAPDKSGLPSDRFSAERTGGSVSTLTIQRTQQEDSAVYLCASSLELAGLQETQYFGPGTRLLVL.

V gene TRBV21-1 combines with J gene TRBJ2-5; TRBD1 is the table's D call and was not checked against the DNA. TRBV21-1 is a pseudogene segment. CDR3 length: 13 residues. The DNA for the CDR3 is TGTGCCAGCAGTACCAGGGGGCGTGGGACCCAGTACTTC. Its translation: CASSTRGRGTQYF.

The chain carries TRBV12-5 and TRBJ2-1; D is unclear. V lost 1 base and J lost 8, with 12 bases in between. Germline CDR1 and CDR2: LGHNT and FRNRAP. The length of the CDR3 is 14 residues. The CDR3 here is CASGLGAPADEQFF. Written as DNA, the CDR3 is TGTGCTAGTGGTTTGGGGGCCCCTGCTGATGAGCAGTTCTTC.

V usage is TRBV19 and J usage is TRBJ1-3; 7 nucleotides agree with TRBD1. The V and J ends lost 3 bases and 0 bases, in that order; junction bases with no gene match: 2. CDR1 is LNHDA, CDR2 SQIVND, per germline (reference sequence). CDR3 length: 15 residues. CDR3 in amino acids: CASSIDRASGNTIYF. The CDR3 nucleotides are TGTGCCAGTAGTATCGACAGGGCCTCTGGAAACACCATATATTTT.

The V and J genes are TRBV6-1 and TRBJ1-4; TRBD1 matches 7 bases. CDR1 and CDR2 from the germline V gene are MNHNS and SASEGT. This CDR3 has 14 residues. V lost 5 bases, J lost 5 bases, and 5 bases stayed unmatched. The CDR3 spells CASSRQGGNEKLFF. CDR3 coding DNA: TGTGCCAGCAGTCGACAGGGAGGAAATGAAAAACTGTTTTTT.

The rearrangement joins TRBV10-3 to TRBJ1-2; D is possibly TRBD1 (6 bases). Trimming removed 5 bases from V and 4 bases from J, with 11 bases in between. Germline V gene sequence: CDR1 ENHRY, CDR2 SYGVKD. The CDR3 is made up of 13 amino acids. The CDR3 sequence is CAISLQGVYGYTF. The CDR3 DNA is TGTGCCATCAGTCTACAGGGAGTCTATGGCTACACCTTC.

The chain uses TRBV9 and TRBJ2-2; the match to TRBD2 covers 10 bases. Losses at the gene ends were 0 bases for V and 5 bases for J; bases not matched to a gene: 7. The germline V gene encodes CDR1 SGDLS and CDR2 YYNGEE. The CDR3 loop spans 17 amino acids. In DNA, the CDR3 is TGTGCCAGCAGCGTAGCTAGCGGGGGATTTGGGACCGGGGAGCTGTTTTTT. Residues: CASSVASGGFGTGELFF.

CDR3 sequence: CASSPQGARTQPQHF. The CDR3 coding sequence is TGTGCCAGCAGTCCCCAGGGCGCCCGGACTCAGCCCCAGCATTTT. This chain links TRBV28 with TRBJ1-5; tentatively, D is TRBD1 (5 bases). V shed 5 bases and J shed 6 bases, with 17 bases lying between them. CDR1 and CDR2 (germline): MDHEN, SYDVKM. The CDR3 extends over 15 amino acids.

V usage is TRBV11-2 and J usage is TRBJ2-5; maybe TRBD1 (7 bases). Germline CDR1 and CDR2: SGHAT and FQNNGV. The ends were cut back, 2 bases at V and 2 bases at J, with 9 bases in the middle. CDR3 size: 14 residues. The CDR3 DNA reads TGTGCCAGCAGCTTACAGGGGGGACAAGAGACCCAGTACTTC. Translating it yields CASSLQGGQETQYF.

The V gene is TRBV4-1, the J gene TRBJ1-4; D gene uncertain. Trimming cost V 0 bases and J 7 bases, with 12 bases left between them. Germline V gene data show CDR1 as MGHRA and CDR2 as YSYEKL. The CDR3 contains 15 residues. CDR3 in amino acids: CASSQDRGLFEKLFF. CDR3 bases: TGCGCCAGCAGCCAAGACAGAGGACTATTTGAAAAACTGTTTTTT.

This chain connects TRBV15 to TRBJ2-6; D gene uncertain. Trimming pared 4 bases from V and 0 bases from J, leaving 16 bases between. Germline V gene lookup returns CDR1 LNHNV and CDR2 YYDKDF (reference sequence). The CDR3 is made up of 18 amino acids. CDR3 bases: TGTGCCACCAGCATATCTTGGGGTCTCAACTCTGGGGCCAACGTCCTGACTTTC. Its protein is CATSISWGLNSGANVLTF.

V gene TRBV6-5 combines with J gene TRBJ1-3, with a weak D call TRBD1 (5 bases). The CDR3 runs 16 residues. Between the trimmed V and J ends, which lost 4 bases and 0 bases, there was a span of 13 bases. From germline, CDR1 is MNHEY and CDR2 SVGAGI. The CDR3 nucleotides read TGTGCCAGCAGTTCCTCGGGACTTTACTCTGGAAACACCATATATTTT. It encodes CASSSSGLYSGNTIYF.

The chain joins TRBV9 to TRBJ2-1, with TRBD1 identical over 7 bases. The V and J ends lost 1 base and 2 bases, in that order; junction bases with no gene match: 6. The CDR3 has 16 amino acids. Germline CDR1 and CDR2: SGDLS and YYNGEE. CDR3 protein: CASSVRDSLTYNEQFF. CDR3 sequence (DNA): TGTGCCAGCAGCGTAAGGGACAGCCTTACCTACAATGAGCAGTTCTTC.

The gene calls are TRBV7-9 and TRBJ2-7, with D perhaps being TRBD1 or TRBD2 (5 bases each). The CDR3 is 14 amino acids. Trimming stripped 5 bases from V and 5 bases from J, with 16 bases between. CDR1 is SEHNR, CDR2 FQNEAQ, per germline (reference sequence). As DNA, the CDR3 is TGTGCCAGCAGCCAACTAGGGGTTTCTGACGAGCAGTACGTC. It encodes CASSQLGVSDEQYV.

The chain recombines TRBV28 with TRBJ2-1, with 10 bases fitting TRBD1. Trimming at V came to 6 bases and at J to 8 bases, leaving 4 bases not matched to a gene. CDR3 length: 13 amino acids. Germline loops: CDR1 MDHEN, CDR2 SYDVKM. CDR3 sequence: CASRGTGVDEQFF. The DNA for the CDR3 is TGTGCCAGCAGGGGGACAGGGGTCGATGAGCAGTTCTTC.

This clone was seen only once. The chain joins TRBV10-1 to TRBJ2-7; D is unresolved. The V gene's germline CDR1 is WNHNN and CDR2 SYGVQD (reference sequence). V lost 2 bases and J 7 bases, leaving 9 bases between the germline ends. This CDR3 has 12 amino acids. The CDR3 bases are TGCGCCAGCAGTGAGCCCGAAGTTGAGCAGTACGTC. Its translation is CASSEPEVEQYV.

The gene calls are TRBV7-2 and TRBJ2-1; D ambiguous. Trimming shortened V by 0 bases and J by 5 bases, and 14 bases separated the two germline ends. Germline V gene sequence: CDR1 SGHTA, CDR2 FQGNSA. The CDR3 is 16 amino acids. The CDR3 sequence is CASSLAATQVNNEQFF. The DNA for the CDR3 is TGTGCCAGCAGCTTAGCTGCGACACAAGTAAACAATGAGCAGTTCTTC.